One and the same sample provided the 5 T cell receptor beta chains below, sequenced in a study of cytomegalovirus exposure and HLA in healthy donors. This PCR relied on a set of 60 Vbeta primers and 13 Jbeta primers. TCRdb's table, derived via immunoSEQ multiplex PCR, lists solely in-frame clones and lacks some. This table has over 150,000 clones, 70% to 80% appearing once. The specimen was PBMCs. The receptors shown here come from a woman in her sixties or seventies in good health and CMV-seropositive.

This clone was found a few times. The chain couples TRBV7-2 to TRBJ2-5, with TRBD1 identical over 7 bases. With the DNA end fitting TRBJ2-7 better, the J assignment may be wrong. The CDR3 covers 14 residues. The germline gives CDR1 SGHTA, CDR2 FQGNSA. CDR3 sequence (DNA): TGTGCCAGCAGCTTGGGGACAGCTTCCTACGAGCAGTACTTC. It encodes CASSLGTASYEQYF.

Only one count was recorded for this clone. The chain joins TRBV13 to TRBJ2-2, with D perhaps matching TRBD2 (7 bases). This CDR3 has 15 residues. In germline, CDR1 is PRHDT, CDR2 FYEKMQ (reference sequence). The ends were cut back, 5 bases at V and 4 bases at J, with 14 bases in the middle. The DNA for the CDR3 is TGTGCCAGCAGCCTGGGGGGGCCGGGCACCGGGGAGCTGTTTTTT. This gives the protein CASSLGGPGTGELFF.

The rearrangement uses TRBV16 and TRBJ2-1; D is unclear. The CDR3 spans 14 residues. V gave up 2 bases and J gave up 3 bases, with 8 bases separating them. Per germline, CDR1 KGHSY and CDR2 FQNENV. The CDR3: CASSQGAVYNEQFF. The CDR3 DNA follows: TGTGCCAGCAGCCAAGGAGCTGTCTACAATGAGCAGTTCTTC. The whole variable domain, remainder taken from reference TRBV16 and TRBJ2-1, is GEEVAQTPKHLVRGEGQKAKLYCAPIKGHSYVFWYQQVLKNEFKFLISFQNENVFDETGMPKERFSAKCLPNSPCSLEIQATKLEDSAVYFCASSQGAVYNEQFFGPGTRLTVL.

V is TRBV6-1 and J is TRBJ1-4; D ambiguous. Germline-derived CDR1 and CDR2 are MNHNS and SASEGT. Trimming pared 2 bases from V and 4 bases from J, leaving 14 bases between. The CDR3 is made up of 16 amino acids. The chain's CDR3 is CASSENRGLNNEKLFF. Here the CDR3 DNA reads TGTGCCAGCAGTGAAAACCGTGGGCTTAATAATGAAAAACTGTTTTTT.

The chain recombines TRBV30 with TRBJ2-3; possible D gene TRBD2, 7 bases. V lost 3 bases and J lost 7, with 17 bases in between. This CDR3 spans 14 amino acids. Germline values: CDR1 GTSNPN, CDR2 SVGIG (reference sequence). The CDR3 DNA is TGTGCCTGGAGGAGGGGGGGAGACGTATATACGCAGTATTTT. It specifies CAWRRGGDVYTQYF.